This TCR beta chain was identified in a study of blood T cell repertoires in COVID-19. The wider study: Sites in the United States, Italy and Spain provided acute and convalescent COVID-19 samples. Nucleic acid was either cDNA or gDNA, and it came from T cells, B-cell-depleted T cells, or PBMCs.

Authors' methods: Estimated nucleated cell counts came from reference gene primer amplification. TCRdb keeps only in-frame clones here, not all; method: immunoSEQ multiplex PCR. That table supplies the V and J calls and clone size; D and trimming were determined from the DNA. In the table there are a few hundred thousand clones, more than 65% of which are singletons. The CDR3 loop spans 18 amino acids. Per the germline V gene, CDR1 is MNHEY and CDR2 is SVGEGT. V was trimmed by 6 bases and J by 0 bases, leaving 20 bases between them. The sequencing sample was made of peripheral blood. The V call is TRBV6-2 or TRBV6-3, the J call TRBJ1-4; D may be TRBD1 (5 bases). The TCR sequence derives from a woman between 18 and 29 years old with acute or convalescent COVID-19. In nucleotides, the CDR3 is TGTGCCAGCAGCCCTAAGACAGCCCGCCTTGCAACTAATGAAAAACTGTTTTTT. It is translated as CASSPKTARLATNEKLFF.